This paragraph covers one T cell receptor beta chain sequence. This clone was counted a few times. The antigen this receptor binds is unknown. No quality values exist for individual bases; no much larger clone is one base distant. No treatment had been received by any patient before thyroid surgery. Patient clinical samples collected from the early 2010s to the late 2010s were retrospectively analysed using T-cell receptor beta sequencing. The method was PCR. This sample was sequenced with an Illumina HiSeq 4000. High-throughput sequencing was used to profile the TCR beta-chain CDR3 region of every patient. Regarding the original processing steps: Drawing on CDR3 differences between clinicopathological groups, the researchers built a classifier meant to tell apart patients with distant-metastatic papillary thyroid cancer. To measure repertoire diversity the researchers used the Shannon index, while the Morisita-Horn index served to gauge how similar the tumor and blood repertoires were. In-frame beta chains were kept once TCRdb had trimmed the public reads at Q25 with fastp and called clones with MiXCR. Here the V and J calls rest on TCRdb's processing, not on the authors' analysis. The table for this sample lists roughly 12,000 clones; around a third of them were counted only once. The top ten constitute over 9.5% of the sample.

The CDR3 holds 15 amino acids from the cysteine to the phenylalanine. Only CDR3 DNA remains: 45 bases, in frame from the first base. From a lookup of the germline V gene, CDR1 and CDR2 are MDHEN and SYDVKM. Trimming removed 5 bases from V and 2 bases from J, leaving 16 bases between the germline ends. This sample is part of a study of metastatic and nonmetastatic thyroid tumors (dated by TCRdb to the early 2020s). Regarding the study in general: Repertoires were compared across peripheral blood and tumor or nodule tissue samples from malignant and benign thyroid patients.

Overall results and qualifications from the work: TCR beta diversity was reported as significantly higher in malignant tumors than in benign nodules, in both blood and tumor samples.

The V gene is TRBV28 and the J gene is TRBJ2-7, and TRBD1 may be the D gene, going by 6 matching bases. The sample taken for sequencing was tumor tissue. This TCR derives from a female donor with papillary thyroid cancer or a benign thyroid nodule (not recorded which). Some clones in this sample may be carry-over from other donors' samples. The nucleotide sequence reads TGTGCCAGCAGTCTACAGGGAAGGCGTGCCTACGAGCAGTACTTC. Translation gives CASSLQGRRAYEQYF.